This T cell receptor (beta chain) was captured by sequencing in a study of identical twins. This clonotype has only a few counts. MiXCR, applied by TCRdb to the 5' RACE reads, yields one record per CDR3 protein. The table lists 400,000 or so distinct CDR3 sequences, approximately 8.7% of them singletons. The V gene's germline CDR1 is SGHRS and CDR2 YFSETQ. CDR3 length: 15 amino acids. Trimming cost V 4 bases and J 0 bases, with 13 bases left between them. Sequencing was performed on naive T cells sorted from blood. The rearrangement uses TRBV5-1 and TRBJ1-1; D is unresolved. This TCR came from a woman aged 50 to 60 in good health. In DNA form, the CDR3 reads TGCGCCAGCAGCCTCTCTCCCGTTATGAACACTGAAGCTTTCTTT. It yields the protein CASSLSPVMNTEAFF.